The next 13 T cell receptor beta chains were all read from a single sample in a study of blood T cell repertoires in COVID-19. The method was immunoSEQ multiplex PCR; TCRdb's version includes in-frame clones alone and lacks a portion of them. The data show 240,000 or so clones, with around 89% seen just once and 8% to 10% held by the top ten. Sequences were obtained from PBMCs or T cells enriched from blood (not recorded which). The receptor source for this set is a man aged 40-49 years who had recovered from COVID-19.

This chain joins TRBV4-1 and TRBJ2-5; 7 bases map to TRBD2. The CDR3 consists of 15 residues. Germline loops: CDR1 MGHRA, CDR2 YSYEKL. The V segment lost 8 bases and the J segment 5 bases; nucleotides outside the gene matches: 14. CDR3 in amino acids: CASLSWEGSGETQYF. CDR3 DNA: TGCGCCAGCCTTTCTTGGGAGGGGAGTGGGGAGACCCAGTACTTC.

The CDR3 sequence: CASSLNLRGEVAFF. The DNA for the CDR3 is TGTGCCAGCAGCTTAAACTTAAGGGGCGAGGTAGCTTTCTTT. The gene calls are TRBV7-2 and TRBJ1-1; TRBD1 might be the D (5 bases). The CDR3 consists of 14 residues. Trimming removed 2 bases at V and 10 bases at J, with 17 bases between. Germline CDR1 is SGHTA and CDR2 is FQGNSA.

The genes are TRBV6-5 and TRBJ2-1; 9 bases match TRBD2. This CDR3 comprises 16 residues. Germline assignment: CDR1 MNHEY and CDR2 SVGAGI. With V trimmed by 0 bases and J by 9 bases, 9 bases remained unmatched. The CDR3 reads CASSYSNLREGLEQFF. In nucleotides, the CDR3 is TGTGCCAGCAGTTACTCGAATTTGCGGGAGGGCCTTGAGCAGTTCTTC.

The chain employs TRBV18 and TRBJ2-7, with 11 bases fitting TRBD2. In germline, CDR1 is KGHSH, CDR2 LQKENI. The V gene end was trimmed by 3 bases and the J gene end by 9 bases; junction bases not matched to a gene: 7. The CDR3 runs 14 residues. The CDR3 loop reads CASSPSGLAGGQYF. Written as DNA, the CDR3 is TGTGCCAGCTCACCGAGTGGGCTAGCGGGAGGGCAGTACTTC.

This sequence joins TRBV10-2 and TRBJ2-3; 7 nucleotides line up with TRBD2. V shed 6 bases and J 0 bases; nucleotides not matched to a gene: 6. There are 15 residues in the CDR3. Per the germline V gene, CDR1 is WSHSY and CDR2 is SAAADI. For the CDR3, the DNA is TGCGCCAGCAGAAACCTAGCGGATAGCACAGATACGCAGTATTTT. It translates to CASRNLADSTDTQYF.

The rearrangement links TRBV28 to TRBJ2-3; weak D call: TRBD2 (6 bases). The V end lost 7 bases, the J end lost 4 bases, and 12 bases lay between the germline ends. Germline-derived CDR1 and CDR2 are MDHEN and SYDVKM. The CDR3 has 13 amino acids. The CDR3 DNA reads as TGTGCCAGCAAACGACCGGGGGCAGATACGCAGTATTTT. It encodes CASKRPGADTQYF. Complete variable domain (other parts from reference TRBV28 and TRBJ2-3): DVKVTQSSRYLVKRTGEKVFLECVQDMDHENMFWYRQDPGLGLRLIYFSYDVKMKEKGDIPEGYSVSREKKERFSLILESASTNQTSMYLCASKRPGADTQYFGPGTRLTVL.

The rearrangement uses TRBV19 and TRBJ2-1; D may be TRBD1 (6 bases). Trimming removed 5 bases at V and 8 bases at J, with 19 bases between. This CDR3 comprises 15 residues. Germline V gene sequence: CDR1 LNHDA, CDR2 SQIVND (reference sequence). The DNA for the CDR3 is TGTGCCAGTAGTGGACGGGACACCCCGATCGATGAGCAGTTCTTC. Residues: CASSGRDTPIDEQFF.

The chain couples TRBV19 to TRBJ2-7, with TRBD2 as a possible D gene (6 bases). Germline V lookup: CDR1 LNHDA, CDR2 SQIVND (reference sequence). Trimming left V 9 bases short and J 4 bases short, with 19 bases between. The CDR3 totals 14 residues. The chain's CDR3 is CASTAGGSTYEQYF. CDR3 DNA sequence: TGTGCCAGCACTGCAGGAGGGTCTACTTACGAGCAGTACTTC.

This chain links TRBV2 with TRBJ2-4, with 12 positions matching TRBD2. Per the germline V gene, CDR1 is SNHLY and CDR2 is FYNNEI. The CDR3 contains 17 residues. The V segment lost 8 bases and the J segment 2 bases; nucleotides outside the gene matches: 10. CDR3 coding DNA: TGTGCCAGCGGTAGGAATCTAGCGGGGGGGCCCAAAAACATTCAGTACTTC. It specifies CASGRNLAGGPKNIQYF. The whole variable domain, filled in from reference TRBV2 and TRBJ2-4, reads EPEVTQTPSHQVTQMGQEVILRCVPISNHLYFYWYRQILGQKVEFLVSFYNNEISEKSEIFDDQFSVERPDGSNFTLKIRSTKLEDSAMYFCASGRNLAGGPKNIQYFGAGTRLSVL.

The gene calls are TRBV7-9 and TRBJ1-5; D remains unclear. V dropped 1 base and J dropped 3 bases, with 7 bases sitting between them. This CDR3 is built from 14 residues. CDR1 is SEHNR and CDR2 is FQNEAQ in the germline V gene (reference sequence). As DNA, the CDR3 is TGTGCCAGCAGCTTAGTAGACAACAATCAGCCCCAGCATTTT. Translation gives CASSLVDNNQPQHF.

This chain joins TRBV5-1 and TRBJ1-3, with TRBD1 identical over 8 bases. This CDR3 region has 17 residues. Per the germline V gene, CDR1 is SGHRS and CDR2 is YFSETQ. V dropped 4 bases and J dropped 4; count of bases not matched to a gene: 13. In DNA, the CDR3 is TGCGCCAGCAGCCCGAGAAGGACAGGGCCGGGGGGAAACACCATATATTTT. Translated, it gives CASSPRRTGPGGNTIYF.

This sequence joins TRBV7-9 and TRBJ2-7; TRBD2 matches 7 bases. Trimming removed 5 bases from V and 3 bases from J; junction bases left unmatched: 4. This CDR3 is 13 amino acids long. Per the germline V gene, CDR1 is SEHNR and CDR2 is FQNEAQ (reference sequence). The CDR3 sequence is CASSERGYYEQYF. CDR3 bases: TGTGCCAGCAGCGAGCGGGGATACTACGAGCAGTACTTC.

The chain has TRBV5-1 and TRBJ2-5; a possible D gene is TRBD1 (6 bases). Germline V CDR1 and CDR2: SGHRS, YFSETQ. V lost 3 bases to trimming and J lost 2 bases, with 14 bases between them. There are 15 residues in the CDR3. The CDR3 sequence: CASSSEDSSQETQYF. The CDR3 DNA reads as TGCGCCAGCAGCTCGGAGGACAGCTCGCAAGAGACCCAGTACTTC.